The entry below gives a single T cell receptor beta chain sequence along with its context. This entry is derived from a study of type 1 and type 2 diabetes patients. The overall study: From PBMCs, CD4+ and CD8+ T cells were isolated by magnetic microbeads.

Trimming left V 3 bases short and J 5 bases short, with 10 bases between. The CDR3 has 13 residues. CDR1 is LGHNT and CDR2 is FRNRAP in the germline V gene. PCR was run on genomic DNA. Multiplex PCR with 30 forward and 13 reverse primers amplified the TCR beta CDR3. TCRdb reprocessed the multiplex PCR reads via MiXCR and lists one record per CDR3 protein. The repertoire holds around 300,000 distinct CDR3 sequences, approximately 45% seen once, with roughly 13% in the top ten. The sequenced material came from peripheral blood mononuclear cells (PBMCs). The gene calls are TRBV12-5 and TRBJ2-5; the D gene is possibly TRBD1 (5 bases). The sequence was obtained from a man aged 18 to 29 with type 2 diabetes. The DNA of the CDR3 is TGTGCTAGTGGTTTAGGAGCAGGGGAGACCCAGTACTTC. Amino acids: CASGLGAGETQYF.